This TCR beta chain is from a study of blood T cell repertoires in COVID-19. Turning to the study itself: Samples representing acute and convalescent COVID-19 were sourced from the United States, Italy and Spain. T cells, B-cell-depleted T cells, or PBMCs provided the cDNA or gDNA that served as material.

Authors' data handling: Quantification of nucleated cells was approximated via reference gene primer amplification. Data came from immunoSEQ multiplex PCR; TCRdb stores just in-frame clones and leaves some out. That table gives V, J and clone size, and the DNA gave D and trimming. The repertoire holds approximately 180,000 clones, about four fifths seen once, with roughly an eighth in the top ten. Seattle patient enrollment occurred during active infection, with longitudinal follow-up thereafter. J was trimmed by 10 bases and V by 3 bases; bases with no gene match: 12. The germline gives CDR1 MGHDK, CDR2 SYGVNS. The CDR3 has 15 residues.

Material: peripheral blood. The sequence was collected from a woman over 75 with COVID-19, enrolled during active disease. The V and J genes are TRBV25-1 and TRBJ2-1; 7 bases are a match to TRBD2. This chain's CDR3 is CASSEQRDMHWEQFF. In DNA form, the CDR3 reads TGTGCCAGCAGTGAGCAGCGGGATATGCATTGGGAGCAGTTCTTC.